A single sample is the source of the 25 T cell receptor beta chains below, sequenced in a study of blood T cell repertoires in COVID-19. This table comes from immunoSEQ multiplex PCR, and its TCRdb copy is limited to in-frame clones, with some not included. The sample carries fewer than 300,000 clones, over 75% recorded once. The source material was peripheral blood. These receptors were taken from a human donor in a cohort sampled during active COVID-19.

This chain's CDR3 is CASSFLAGTYNEQFF. The CDR3 bases are TGTGCCAGCAGCTTTCTAGCGGGGACCTACAATGAGCAGTTCTTC. The V and J genes are TRBV11-2 and TRBJ2-1; 9 bases are shared with TRBD2. The J segment lost 2 bases and the V segment lost 3 bases, leaving 2 bases of the junction unmatched. The germline V gene has CDR1 SGHAT and CDR2 FQNNGV. The CDR3 consists of 15 residues.

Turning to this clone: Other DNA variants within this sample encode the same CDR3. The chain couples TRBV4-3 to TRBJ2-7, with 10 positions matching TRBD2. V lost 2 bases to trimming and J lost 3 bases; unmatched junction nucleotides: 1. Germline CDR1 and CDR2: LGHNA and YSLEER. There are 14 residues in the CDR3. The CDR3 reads CASSQTSGIYEQYF. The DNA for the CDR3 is TGCGCCAGCAGCCAAACTAGCGGGATCTACGAGCAGTACTTC.

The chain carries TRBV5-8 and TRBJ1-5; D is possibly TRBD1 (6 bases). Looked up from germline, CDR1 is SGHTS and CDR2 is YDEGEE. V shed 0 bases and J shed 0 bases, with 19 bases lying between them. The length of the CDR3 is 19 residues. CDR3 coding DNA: TGTGCCAGCAGCTTGGTTCAGGGGACCTTGCCCTATAGCAATCAGCCCCAGCATTTT. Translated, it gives CASSLVQGTLPYSNQPQHF. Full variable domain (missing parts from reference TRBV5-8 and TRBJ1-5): EAGVTQSPTHLIKTRGQQATLRCSPISGHTSVYWYQQALGLGLQFLLWYDEGEERNRGNFPPRFSGRQFPNYSSELNVNALELEDSALYLCASSLVQGTLPYSNQPQHFGDGTRLSIL.

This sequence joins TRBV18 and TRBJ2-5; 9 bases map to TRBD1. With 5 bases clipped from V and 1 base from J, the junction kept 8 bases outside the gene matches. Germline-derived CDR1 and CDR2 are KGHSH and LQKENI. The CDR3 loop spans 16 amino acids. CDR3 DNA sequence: TGTGCCAGCTCAGCCTCCGGGACAGGGATCCAAGAGACCCAGTACTTC. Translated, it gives CASSASGTGIQETQYF.

CDR3 bases: TGTGCCAGCAGCTGGGACAGGGAAAATGAGCAGTTCTTC. Protein sequence: CASSWDRENEQFF. This chain joins TRBV12-3 or TRBV12-4 and TRBJ2-1; 9 nucleotides line up with TRBD1. The CDR3 has 13 amino acids. V was clipped by 6 bases and J by 7 bases; unmatched bases: 4.

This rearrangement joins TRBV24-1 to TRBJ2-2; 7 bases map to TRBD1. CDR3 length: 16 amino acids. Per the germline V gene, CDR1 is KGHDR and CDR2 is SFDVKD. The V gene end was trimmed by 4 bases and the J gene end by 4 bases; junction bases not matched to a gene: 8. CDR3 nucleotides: TGTGCCACCAGTGAGTGGACAGGTTCCTTCACCGGGGAGCTGTTTTTT. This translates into CATSEWTGSFTGELFF.

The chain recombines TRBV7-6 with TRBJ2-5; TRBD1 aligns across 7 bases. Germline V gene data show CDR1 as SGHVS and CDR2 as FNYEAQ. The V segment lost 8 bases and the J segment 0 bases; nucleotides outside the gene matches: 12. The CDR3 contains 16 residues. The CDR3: CASSEGQPTYQETQYF. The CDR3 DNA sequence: TGTGCCAGCTCTGAGGGACAGCCAACGTACCAAGAGACCCAGTACTTC.

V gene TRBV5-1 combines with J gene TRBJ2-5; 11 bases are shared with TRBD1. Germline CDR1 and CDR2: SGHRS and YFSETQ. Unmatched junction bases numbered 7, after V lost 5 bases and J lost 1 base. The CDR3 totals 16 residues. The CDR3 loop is CASSTSGTGGQETQYF. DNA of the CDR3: TGCGCCAGCAGTACTTCCGGGACAGGGGGCCAAGAGACCCAGTACTTC.

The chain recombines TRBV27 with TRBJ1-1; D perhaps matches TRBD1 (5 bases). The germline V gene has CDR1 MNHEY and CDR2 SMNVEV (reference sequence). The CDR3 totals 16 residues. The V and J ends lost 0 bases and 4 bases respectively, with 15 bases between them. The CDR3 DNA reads TGTGCCAGCAGTTTATCACTAGCCGGGACCAGCACTGAAGCTTTCTTT. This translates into CASSLSLAGTSTEAFF.

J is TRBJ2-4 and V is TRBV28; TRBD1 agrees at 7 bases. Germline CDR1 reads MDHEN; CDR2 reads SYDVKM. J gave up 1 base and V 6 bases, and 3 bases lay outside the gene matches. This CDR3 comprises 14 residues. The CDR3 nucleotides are TGTGCCAGCAGCATCAGGGGGGCCAAAAACATTCAGTACTTC. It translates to CASSIRGAKNIQYF.

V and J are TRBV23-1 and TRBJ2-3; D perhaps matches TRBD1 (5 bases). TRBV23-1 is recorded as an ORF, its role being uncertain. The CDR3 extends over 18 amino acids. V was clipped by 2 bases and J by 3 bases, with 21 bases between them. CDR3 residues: CASSQTPGSCRMTDTQYF. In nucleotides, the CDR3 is TGCGCCAGCAGTCAAACCCCAGGGTCGTGTCGGATGACAGATACGCAGTATTTT.

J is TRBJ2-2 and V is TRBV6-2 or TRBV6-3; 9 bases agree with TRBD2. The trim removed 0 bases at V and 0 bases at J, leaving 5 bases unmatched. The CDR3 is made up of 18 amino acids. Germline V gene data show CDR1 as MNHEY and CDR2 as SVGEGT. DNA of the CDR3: TGTGCCAGCAGTTACTCGGGGACTAGCAAAACGAACACCGGGGAGCTGTTTTTT. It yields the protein CASSYSGTSKTNTGELFF.

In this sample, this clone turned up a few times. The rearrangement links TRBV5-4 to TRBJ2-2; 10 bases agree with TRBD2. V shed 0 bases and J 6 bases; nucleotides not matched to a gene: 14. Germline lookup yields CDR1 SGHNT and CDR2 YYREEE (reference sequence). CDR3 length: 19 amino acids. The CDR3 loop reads CASSLEASGSVSRPGELFF. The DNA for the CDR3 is TGTGCCAGCAGCTTGGAGGCTAGCGGGAGTGTGAGTCGTCCCGGGGAGCTGTTTTTT.

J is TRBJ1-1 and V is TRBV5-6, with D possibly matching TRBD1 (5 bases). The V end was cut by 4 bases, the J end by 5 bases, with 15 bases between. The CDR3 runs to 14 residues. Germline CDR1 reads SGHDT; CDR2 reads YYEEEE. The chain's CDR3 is CASSPARGWTEAFF. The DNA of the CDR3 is TGTGCCAGCAGCCCGGCCCGGGGGTGGACTGAAGCTTTCTTT. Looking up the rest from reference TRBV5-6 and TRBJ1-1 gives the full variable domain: DAGVTQSPTHLIKTRGQQVTLRCSPKSGHDTVSWYQQALGQGPQFIFQYYEEEERQRGNFPDRFSGHQFPNYSSELNVNALLLGDSALYLCASSPARGWTEAFFGQGTRLTVV.

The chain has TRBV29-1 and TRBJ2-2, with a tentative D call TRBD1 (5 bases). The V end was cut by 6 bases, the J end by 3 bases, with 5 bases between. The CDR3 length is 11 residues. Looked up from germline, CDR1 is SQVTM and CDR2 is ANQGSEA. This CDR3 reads CSVGDTGELFF. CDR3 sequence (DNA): TGCAGCGTAGGGGACACCGGGGAGCTGTTTTTT.

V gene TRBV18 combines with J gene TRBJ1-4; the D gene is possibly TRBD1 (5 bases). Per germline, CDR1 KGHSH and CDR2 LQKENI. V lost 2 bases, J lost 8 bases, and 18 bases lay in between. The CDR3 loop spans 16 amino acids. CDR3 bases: TGTGCCAGCTCACCAGTTCAAGGCAGACAGTGGGAAAAACTGTTTTTT. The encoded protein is CASSPVQGRQWEKLFF.

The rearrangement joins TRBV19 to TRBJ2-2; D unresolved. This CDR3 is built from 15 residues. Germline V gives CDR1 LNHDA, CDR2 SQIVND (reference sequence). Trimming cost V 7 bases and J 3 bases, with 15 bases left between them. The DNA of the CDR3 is TGTGCCAGTAACACCCCGGGTCTGGACACCGGGGAGCTGTTTTTT. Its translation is CASNTPGLDTGELFF.

In nucleotides, the CDR3 is TGTGCCAGCAGTACCGACAGGGAGTTCTACGAGCAGTACTTC. This sequence encodes CASSTDREFYEQYF. The chain has TRBV6-6 and TRBJ2-7; 7 nucleotides line up with TRBD1. Trimming at V came to 5 bases and at J to 3 bases, leaving 7 bases not matched to a gene. Germline V CDR1 and CDR2: MNHNY, SVGAGI (reference sequence). This CDR3 region has 14 residues.

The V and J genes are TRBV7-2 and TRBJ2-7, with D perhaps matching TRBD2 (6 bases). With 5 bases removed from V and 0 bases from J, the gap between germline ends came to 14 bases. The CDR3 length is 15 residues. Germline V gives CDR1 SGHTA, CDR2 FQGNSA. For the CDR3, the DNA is TGTGCCAGCAGCCCCGCGGAGGGGCTCTCCTACGAGCAGTACTTC. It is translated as CASSPAEGLSYEQYF.

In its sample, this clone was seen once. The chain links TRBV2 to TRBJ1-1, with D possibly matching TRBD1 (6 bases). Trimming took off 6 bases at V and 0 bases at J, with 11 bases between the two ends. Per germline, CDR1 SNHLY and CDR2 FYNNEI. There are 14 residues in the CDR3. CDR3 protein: CASREQGLNTEAFF. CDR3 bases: TGTGCCAGCAGGGAACAGGGATTGAACACTGAAGCTTTCTTT.

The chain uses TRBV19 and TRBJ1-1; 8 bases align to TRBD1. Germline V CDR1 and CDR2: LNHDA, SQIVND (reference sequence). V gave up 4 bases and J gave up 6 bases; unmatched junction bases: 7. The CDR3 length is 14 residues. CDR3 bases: TGTGCCAGTAGTAGGACAGGGTCGTCGCCTGAAGCTTTCTTT. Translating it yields CASSRTGSSPEAFF.

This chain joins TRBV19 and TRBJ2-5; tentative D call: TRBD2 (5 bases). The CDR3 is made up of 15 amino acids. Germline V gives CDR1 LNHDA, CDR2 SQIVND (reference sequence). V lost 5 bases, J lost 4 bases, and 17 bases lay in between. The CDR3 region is CASSPPGVDRETQYF. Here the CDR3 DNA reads TGTGCCAGTAGTCCCCCCGGGGTGGATAGAGAGACCCAGTACTTC.

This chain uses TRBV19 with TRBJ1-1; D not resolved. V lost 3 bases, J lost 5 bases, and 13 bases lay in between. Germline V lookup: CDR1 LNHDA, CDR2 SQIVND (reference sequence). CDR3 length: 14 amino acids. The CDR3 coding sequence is TGTGCCAGTAGTATCGAGGGCGCGGGGACTGAAGCTTTCTTT. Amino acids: CASSIEGAGTEAFF.

CDR3 in amino acids: CASSQAAGFFTEAFF. DNA of the CDR3: TGTGCCAGCAGCCAAGCCGCGGGGTTTTTCACTGAAGCTTTCTTT. The chain uses TRBV14 and TRBJ1-1, with D uncertain. CDR3 length: 15 residues. V was cut by 1 base and J by 4 bases, with 13 bases left in between. The germline V gene encodes CDR1 SGHDN and CDR2 FVKESK.

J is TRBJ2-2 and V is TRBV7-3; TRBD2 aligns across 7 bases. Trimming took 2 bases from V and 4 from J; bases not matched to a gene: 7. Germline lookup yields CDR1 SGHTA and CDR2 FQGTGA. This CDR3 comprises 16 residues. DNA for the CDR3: TGTGCCAGCAGCTTAGACGCGGGAGCGATCACCGGGGAGCTGTTTTTT. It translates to CASSLDAGAITGELFF.